This T cell receptor beta chain was recovered during a study of T cells in Graves' hyperthyroidism and ophthalmopathy. Findings and limits, study-wide: Model predictions of ophthalmopathy came a median 6.5 months before onset. Within blood appeared most thyroid clonotypes that had expanded above 0.001.

Hyperthyroidism, newly diagnosed and lasting under 2 months, affected patients aged 18 to 65. Pregnant or lactating patients were excluded, as were those with uncontrolled infection or other autoimmune disease. This CDR3 contains 15 residues. The V gene's germline CDR1 is SGDLS and CDR2 YYNGEE. Trimming stripped 0 bases from V and 1 base from J, with 10 bases between. RNA transcripts provided the source from which TCR beta CDR3 regions were amplified. Primed by the HTBI set, a first-round RT-PCR was run on the TCR CDR3. Using its own MiXCR run on the multiplex PCR reads, TCRdb lists one record per CDR3 protein. The sample holds under 400,000 distinct CDR3 sequences; about 13% are singletons and the top ten take around a tenth. There are a few counts of this clonotype. Its antigen remains unidentified.

The chain combines TRBV9 with TRBJ1-1; D call uncertain. Sequenced input: blood. This receptor was identified in a woman between 18 and 29 years old with Graves' hyperthyroidism. The CDR3 DNA sequence: TGTGCCAGCAGCGTAGACGGCAGTAAGAACACTGAAGCTTTCTTT. This gives the protein CASSVDGSKNTEAFF.